What follows describes a single T cell receptor beta chain. This clone was seen only a few times. The antigen this receptor binds is unknown. Base qualities are missing; no much larger clone stands one base away. The donors were healthy, HIV-negative adults who had no recently reported acute infections or vaccinations. Every donor was a Caucasian adult living in Nashville, Tennessee, USA. Magnetic negative selection was used to enrich CD4+ T cells, after which naive cells were positively selected on CD45RA and the negative fraction became the memory subset. Blood was obtained by leukapheresis, after which PBMCs were separated by Ficoll-Histopaque density gradient centrifugation and cryopreserved in liquid nitrogen vapor phase. Analytical flow cytometry was used to check the purity and quantity of every magnetically sorted T cell population. Each sorted fraction had its genomic DNA isolated and then quantified by UV absorbance on a Nanodrop 2000c.

Using the deep immunoSEQ assay, multiplex PCR amplified TCR CDR3 regions from genomic DNA. Extracted genomic DNA from each cell subset was spread evenly across all wells of several immunoSEQ 96-well plates, with each plate serving as a replicate. For sorted subsets, each replicate PCR was loaded with approximately 200 ng genomic DNA, equivalent to some 27,000 T cell genomes. Purified libraries were measured with a Qubit 3.0 fluorometer, size-checked on a Bioanalyzer 2100, and measured again with the KAPA Library Quantification kit. Every immunoSEQ 96-well plate was sequenced on a dedicated single-read 150-cycle Illumina NextSeq 550 flow cell. The authors processed their data as follows. The immunoSEQ output contained only junctional sequences without quality scores, so filtering could not match that applied to full-length reads. Sequences were annotated with PyIR, a Python wrapper for IgBLAST v1.9, using IMGT germline references to assign V/J genes and CDR3. Reads were removed for weak V/J assignments (E-value above 1e-6), missing CDR3, stop codons, out-of-frame junctions, or ambiguous translated residues. A V3J clonotype was defined by an identical inferred V gene, J gene, and CDR3 amino acid sequence. Percentage overlap between repertoires was calculated by dividing the number of shared unique clonotypes by the size of the smaller repertoire. RTK rarefaction, the Chao1 estimator, and Recon v2.1 estimates of unobserved clonotypes were used to assess repertoire richness. Generation probabilities were computed with OLGA for all TCRbeta clonotypes obtained by the gDNA method from several donors. The table was pulled from immuneACCESS by TCRdb, which kept in-frame rearrangements only. Such tables lose some clones; where checked, under half of the loss comes from unresolved V genes, and the rest has no known cause. The DNA was the basis for D and trimming; V, J and clone size are from that table. The sample table records more than 2,000,000 clones; approximately 95% of these occur just once. The ten largest clones capture 0.35% to 0.5% of the sample.

From the cysteine through the phenylalanine, the CDR3 covers 15 amino acids. The read is trimmed to its CDR3 DNA, 45 bases read in frame from base 1. Trimming takes 8 bases off V and 4 bases off J; junction bases not matched to a gene: 9. In the germline V gene (reference sequence), CDR1 corresponds to MNHEY and CDR2 to SMNVEV. The sample comes from a study of shared clonotypes between healthy human individuals (dated by TCRdb to about 2020). Concerning the study at large: The cohort included three men and a couple of women between 18 and 49 years of age. For each donor, three plates each were used for CD4 naive and CD4 memory, two plates were used for CD8 naive, and one plate was used for CD8 memory. To estimate repertoire size and how much clonotype sharing occurs between individuals, the study deeply sequenced the blood TCR repertoires of 4 to 6 healthy adults. Libraries were prepared and TCR repertoires were sequenced by different laboratories using diverse techniques, in order to increase sequencing depth and limit assay-specific biases. Leukapheresis yielded between about 0.94 and 9.5 billion PBMCs per donor. Summary of the overall study and its limitations: When a few donors were compared, the shared fraction of clonotypes was around 4.6% for naive CD4, over 3% for naive CD8, about 2.5% for memory CD4, and less than 0.5% for memory CD8. Because the study included only a small number of donors, the genetic and exposure-history diversity represented was limited. Based on pairwise subsampling, the degree of clonotype sharing among donors was expected to be affected by sequencing depth. Naive subsets generally had larger estimated clonotype richness than memory subsets did. Compared with non-shared clonotypes, clonotypes shared by all four sorted-subset donors had higher generation probabilities. Sampling was restricted to blood, and TCR repertoires in tissues likely differ from the TCR repertoires found in blood. Even with the large sequencing depth, rarefaction of the sorted-subset datasets indicated that sequencing was incomplete.

What was sequenced was naive CD4+ T cells from PBMCs. Explained via the paper, the cell subset or site label denotes: CD45RA+ positively selected. The V and J genes are TRBV27 and TRBJ2-2, with TRBD2 matching 8 junction bases. The sequence came from a man aged 18-30 years in good health. Some clones in this sample may be carry-over from other donors' samples. The CDR3 protein is CASLREGRGTGELFF. In nucleotides, the sequence is TGTGCCAGCCTCCGGGAGGGCCGAGGCACCGGGGAGCTGTTTTTT.